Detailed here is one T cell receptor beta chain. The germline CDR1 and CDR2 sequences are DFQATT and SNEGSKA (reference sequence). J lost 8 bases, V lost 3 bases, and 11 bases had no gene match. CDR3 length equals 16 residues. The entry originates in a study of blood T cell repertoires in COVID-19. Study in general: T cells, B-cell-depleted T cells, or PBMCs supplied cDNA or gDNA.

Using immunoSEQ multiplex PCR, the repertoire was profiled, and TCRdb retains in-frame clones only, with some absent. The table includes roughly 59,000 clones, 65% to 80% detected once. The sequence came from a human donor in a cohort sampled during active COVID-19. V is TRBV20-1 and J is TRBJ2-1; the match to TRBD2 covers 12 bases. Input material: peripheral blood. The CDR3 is CSASGLAGGGRDEQFF. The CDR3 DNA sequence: TGCAGTGCTAGTGGGCTAGCGGGAGGGGGTAGGGATGAGCAGTTCTTC.